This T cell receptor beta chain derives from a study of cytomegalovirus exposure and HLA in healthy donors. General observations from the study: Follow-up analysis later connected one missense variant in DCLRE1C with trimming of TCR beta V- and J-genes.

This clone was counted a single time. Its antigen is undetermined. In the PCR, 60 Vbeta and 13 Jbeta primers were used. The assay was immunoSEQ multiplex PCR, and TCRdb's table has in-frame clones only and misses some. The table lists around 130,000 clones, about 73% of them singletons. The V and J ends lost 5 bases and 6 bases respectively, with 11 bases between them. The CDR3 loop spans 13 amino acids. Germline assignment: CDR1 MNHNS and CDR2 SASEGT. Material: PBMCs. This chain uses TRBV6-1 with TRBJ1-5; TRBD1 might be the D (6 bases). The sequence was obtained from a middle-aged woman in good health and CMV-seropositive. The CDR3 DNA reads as TGTGCCAGCAGTCCCAGGGGTTCTCAGCCCCAGCATTTT. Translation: CASSPRGSQPQHF.